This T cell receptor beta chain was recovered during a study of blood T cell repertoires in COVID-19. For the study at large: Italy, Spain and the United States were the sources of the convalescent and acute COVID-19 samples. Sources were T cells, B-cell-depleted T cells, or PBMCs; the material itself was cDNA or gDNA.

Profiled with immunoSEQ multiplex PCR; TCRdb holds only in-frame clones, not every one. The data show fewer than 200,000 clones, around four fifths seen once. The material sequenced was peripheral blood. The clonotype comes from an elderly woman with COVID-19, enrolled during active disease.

In nucleotides, the CDR3 is TGTGCCAGCGGGCGTGGTACGCAGTATTTT. This sequence encodes CASGRGTQYF. The chain carries TRBV6-5 and TRBJ2-3; D is unresolved. CDR1 and CDR2 (germline): MNHEY, SVGAGI. CDR3 size: 10 residues. The V end lost 8 bases, the J end lost 8 bases, and 8 bases lay between the germline ends.